The sequence of this T cell receptor (beta chain) was determined in a study of T cells in Graves' hyperthyroidism and ophthalmopathy. This clonotype has ten or more counts. The TCR beta CDR3 regions underwent amplification using RNA transcripts as the source. The primer set for the first-round RT-PCR of the TCR CDR3 was HTBI. TCRdb analysed the multiplex PCR reads with MiXCR anew, one entry per CDR3 protein. The data show a few hundred thousand distinct CDR3 sequences, 15% to 19% seen once. CDR3 length equals 16 residues. J gave up 5 bases and V 2 bases, and 7 bases lay outside the gene matches. The clonotype comes from a young woman with Graves' hyperthyroidism. Sequencing used blood. This chain connects TRBV12-3 or TRBV12-4 to TRBJ2-2; the match to TRBD2 covers 8 bases. DNA of the CDR3: TGTGCCAGCAGTTTAACTAGCGGAATGAGGACCGGGGAGCTGTTTTTT. It encodes CASSLTSGMRTGELFF.